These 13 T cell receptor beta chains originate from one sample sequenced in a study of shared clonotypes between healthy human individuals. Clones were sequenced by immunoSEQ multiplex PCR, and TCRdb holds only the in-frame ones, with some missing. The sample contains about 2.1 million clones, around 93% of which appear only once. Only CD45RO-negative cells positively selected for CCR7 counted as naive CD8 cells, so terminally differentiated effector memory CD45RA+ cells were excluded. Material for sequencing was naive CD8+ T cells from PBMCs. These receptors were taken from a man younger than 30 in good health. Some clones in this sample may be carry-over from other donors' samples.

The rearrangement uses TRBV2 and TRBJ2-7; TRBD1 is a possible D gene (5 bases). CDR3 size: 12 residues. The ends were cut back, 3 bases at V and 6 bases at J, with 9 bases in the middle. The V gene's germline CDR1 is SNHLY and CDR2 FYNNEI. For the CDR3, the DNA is TGTGCCAGCAGTGACGGACATCCCGAGCAGTACTTC. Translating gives CASSDGHPEQYF.

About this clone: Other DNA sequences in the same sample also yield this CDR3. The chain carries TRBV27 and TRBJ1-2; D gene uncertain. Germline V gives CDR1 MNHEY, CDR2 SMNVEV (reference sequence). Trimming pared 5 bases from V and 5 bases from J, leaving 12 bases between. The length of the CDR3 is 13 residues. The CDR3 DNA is TGTGCCAGCAGTCCCCGGACCGGATATGGCTACACCTTC. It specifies CASSPRTGYGYTF.

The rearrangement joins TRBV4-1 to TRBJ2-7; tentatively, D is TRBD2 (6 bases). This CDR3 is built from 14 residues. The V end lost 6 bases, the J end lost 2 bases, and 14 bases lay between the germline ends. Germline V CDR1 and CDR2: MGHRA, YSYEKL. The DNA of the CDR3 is TGCGCCAGCAGTTCACGGGAGAGAACCTACGAGCAGTACTTC. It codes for CASSSRERTYEQYF.

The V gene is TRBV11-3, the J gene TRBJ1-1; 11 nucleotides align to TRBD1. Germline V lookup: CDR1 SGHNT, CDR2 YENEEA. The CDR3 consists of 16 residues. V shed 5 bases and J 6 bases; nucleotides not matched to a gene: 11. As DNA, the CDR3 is TGTGCCAGCAGCCCCGACTGGGACAGGGGGGAACCTGAAGCTTTCTTT. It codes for CASSPDWDRGEPEAFF. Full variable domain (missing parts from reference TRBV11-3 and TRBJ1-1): EAGVVQSPRYKIIEKKQPVAFWCNPISGHNTLYWYLQNLGQGPELLIRYENEEAVDDSQLPKDRFSAERLKGVDSTLKIQPAELGDSAVYLCASSPDWDRGEPEAFFGQGTRLTVV.

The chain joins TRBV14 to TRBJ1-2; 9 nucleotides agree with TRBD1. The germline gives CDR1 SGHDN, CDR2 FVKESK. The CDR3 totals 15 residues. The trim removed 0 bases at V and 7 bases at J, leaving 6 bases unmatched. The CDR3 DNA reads TGTGCCAGCAGCCAAGATCTTACAGGGGGCAGTGGCTACACCTTC. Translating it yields CASSQDLTGGSGYTF.

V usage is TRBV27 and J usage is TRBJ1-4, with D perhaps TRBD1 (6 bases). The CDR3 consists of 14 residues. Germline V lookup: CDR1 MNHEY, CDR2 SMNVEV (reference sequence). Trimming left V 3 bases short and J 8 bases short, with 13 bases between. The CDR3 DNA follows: TGTGCCAGCAGTTTCAGGGGTCTAGGAGAAAAACTGTTTTTT. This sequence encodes CASSFRGLGEKLFF. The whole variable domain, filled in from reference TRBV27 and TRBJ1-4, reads EAQVTQNPRYLITVTGKKLTVTCSQNMNHEYMSWYRQDPGLGLRQIYYSMNVEVTDKGDVPEGYKVSRKEKRNFPLILESPSPNQTSLYFCASSFRGLGEKLFFGSGTQLSVL.

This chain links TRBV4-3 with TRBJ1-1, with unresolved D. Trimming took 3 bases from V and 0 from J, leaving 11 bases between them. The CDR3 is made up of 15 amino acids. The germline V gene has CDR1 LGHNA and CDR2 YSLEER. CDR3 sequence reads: CASSHIWMVNTEAFF. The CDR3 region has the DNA TGCGCCAGCAGCCACATTTGGATGGTGAACACTGAAGCTTTCTTT.

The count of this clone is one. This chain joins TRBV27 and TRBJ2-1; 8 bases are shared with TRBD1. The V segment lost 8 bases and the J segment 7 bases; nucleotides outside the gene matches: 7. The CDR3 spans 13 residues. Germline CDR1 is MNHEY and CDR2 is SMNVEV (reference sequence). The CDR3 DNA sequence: TGTGCCAGCGGGACAGGAAGCATAAATGAGCAGTTCTTC. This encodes CASGTGSINEQFF.

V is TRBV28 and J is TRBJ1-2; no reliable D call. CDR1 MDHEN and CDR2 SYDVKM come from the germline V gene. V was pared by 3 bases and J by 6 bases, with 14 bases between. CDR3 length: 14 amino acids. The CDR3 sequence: CASSFTVGGDGYTF. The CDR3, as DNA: TGTGCCAGCAGTTTTACGGTTGGCGGAGATGGCTACACCTTC.

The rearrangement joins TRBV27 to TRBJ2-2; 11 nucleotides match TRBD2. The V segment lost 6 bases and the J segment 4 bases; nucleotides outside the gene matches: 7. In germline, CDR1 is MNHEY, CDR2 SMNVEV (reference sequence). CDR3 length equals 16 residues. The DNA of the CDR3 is TGTGCCAGCAGCCTTCTAGGGACTAGCGGCACCGGGGAGCTGTTTTTT. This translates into CASSLLGTSGTGELFF.

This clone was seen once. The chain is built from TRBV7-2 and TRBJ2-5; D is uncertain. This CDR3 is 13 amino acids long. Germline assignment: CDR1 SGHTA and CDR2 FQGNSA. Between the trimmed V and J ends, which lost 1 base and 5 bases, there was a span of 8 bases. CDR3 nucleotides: TGTGCCAGCAGCTTAGAGCAGGTGGAGACCCAGTACTTC. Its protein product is CASSLEQVETQYF.

CDR3 loop: CASSPFPAGELGELFF. As DNA, the CDR3 is TGTGCCAGCAGCCCATTCCCAGCGGGAGAACTCGGGGAGCTGTTTTTT. The gene calls are TRBV11-2 and TRBJ2-2, with 8 bases lining up with TRBD2. CDR3 length: 16 amino acids. The V segment lost 5 bases and the J segment 7 bases; nucleotides outside the gene matches: 12. Germline-derived CDR1 and CDR2 are SGHAT and FQNNGV. Full variable domain (remainder filled in from reference TRBV11-2 and TRBJ2-2): EAGVAQSPRYKIIEKRQSVAFWCNPISGHATLYWYQQILGQGPKLLIQFQNNGVVDDSQLPKDRFSAERLKGVDSTLKIQPAKLEDSAVYLCASSPFPAGELGELFFGEGSRLTVL.

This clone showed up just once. As DNA, the CDR3 is TGCGCCAGCAGCGCCCGGGTGGCAGGTATACCAAGCAACACCGGGGAGCTGTTTTTT. Residues: CASSARVAGIPSNTGELFF. The chain couples TRBV4-1 to TRBJ2-2; D is undetermined. Looked up from germline, CDR1 is MGHRA and CDR2 is YSYEKL. The V end was cut by 5 bases, the J end by 2 bases, with 24 bases between. This CDR3 is built from 19 residues.